Listed below are T cell receptor beta chains from one sample, sequenced in a study of blood T cells in healthy people across ages. Each CDR3 protein is one row after TCRdb ran MiXCR on the 5' RACE reads. The sample contains more than 700,000 distinct CDR3 sequences, about 53% of which appear only once. Sequences were obtained from blood. These receptors were collected from a man at least 80 years old in good health. The CDR3 runs from the conserved cysteine through the conserved F or W. The order of the fields is V gene, J gene, clone size, D gene, CDR3 DNA, CDR3 protein. D genes are given only for firm matches. The listing skips clone size in some rows; elsewhere it reads once, few, many or a size class.

TRBV29-1	TRBJ2-7	-	-	TGCAGCGCTGGGGGCGGGAGCACCTACGAGCAGTACTTC	CSAGGGSTYEQYF
TRBV6-1	TRBJ2-7	-	TRBD1	TGTGCCAGCAGTGCGGGACAGGGGCCCCTGGGTGGCGACGAGCAGTACTTC	CASSAGQGPLGGDEQYF
TRBV3-1	TRBJ1-2	-	TRBD1	TGTGCCAGCAGCGCCCGGGGACAGGGGGACTACACCTTC	CASSARGQGDYTF
TRBV2	TRBJ2-1	-	-	TGTGCCCAAAGGAAAAGGGGGGTAGATGAGCAGTTCTTC	CAQRKRGVDEQFF
TRBV20-1	TRBJ2-3	-	-	TGCAGTGCAAAACTTGGGCTTAGCACAGATACGCAGTATTTT	CSAKLGLSTDTQYF
TRBV6-6	TRBJ2-3	few	-	TGTGCCAGCAGAAACGGGGGTGGATACGCGTATTTT	CASRNGGGYAYF
TRBV5-6	TRBJ1-2	-	-	TGTGCCAGCACGGACGGACCTCACCCTAACTATGGCTACACCTTC	CASTDGPHPNYGYTF
TRBV12-5	TRBJ2-4	-	-	TGTGCTAGTGGCCCGGACTGGGCCCAGTACTTC	CASGPDWAQYF
TRBV7-2	TRBJ2-7	-	TRBD2	TGTGCCAGCAGCCCTAGCGGGAGGGCGGGCAACGAGCAGTACTTC	CASSPSGRAGNEQYF
TRBV20-1	TRBJ2-1	many	-	TGCAGTGCTAGATCTCATACGAACTACAATGAGCAGTTCTTC	CSARSHTNYNEQFF
TRBV6-5	TRBJ2-5	-	TRBD2	TGTGCCAGCAGTATAACGGGCGGGGGGACCCAGTACTTC	CASSITGGGTQYF
TRBV27	TRBJ2-1	-	-	TGTGCCAGCAGTTATACCGAGTACAATGAGCAGTTCTTC	CASSYTEYNEQFF
TRBV14	TRBJ2-1	-	TRBD1	TGTGCCAGCAGCCAGGAAGGGGGCTGGGATGAGCAGTTCTTC	CASSQEGGWDEQFF
TRBV14	TRBJ2-7	few	-	TGTGCCAGCAGCCAAGATCTAAGGCTTTCCAGGCCATACGAGCAGTACTTC	CASSQDLRLSRPYEQYF
TRBV7-9	TRBJ1-2	-	-	TGTGCCAGCAGCCCGGCAGATCAAGGTTACACCTTC	CASSPADQGYTF
TRBV9	TRBJ1-3	-	TRBD1	TGTGCCAGCAGAGAGGACAGGGCCGGCTCTGGAAACACCATATATTTT	CASREDRAGSGNTIYF
TRBV7-2	TRBJ2-1	-	-	TGTGCCAGCAGTAGGACCCACTCCCGGGATGAGCAGTTCTTC	CASSRTHSRDEQFF
TRBV27	TRBJ1-2	-	-	TGTGCCAGCAGCGTGGGGGGGCAGCTCGCTAACTATGGCTACACCTTC	CASSVGGQLANYGYTF
TRBV27	TRBJ1-1	few	-	TGTGCCAGCAGTTTATCGAAGGGGAGGGCTGAAGCTTTCTTT	CASSLSKGRAEAFF
TRBV20-1	TRBJ2-5	-	TRBD2	TGCAGTGCTAGAGATCTTAGCCCTAGCGGGCCGAGGATAGGGACCCAGTACTTC	CSARDLSPSGPRIGTQYF
TRBV11-2	TRBJ2-7	-	-	TGTGCCAGCAGCTTAGTTCGCCCGGGTCCCTACGAGCAGTACTTC	CASSLVRPGPYEQYF
TRBV20-1	TRBJ2-7	-	-	TGCAGTGCCATACTAGGACGTAGCTCCTACGAGCAGTACTTC	CSAILGRSSYEQYF
TRBV3-1	TRBJ2-3	few	-	TGTGCCAGCAGCCACCGCGGACGTCGATACGCGTATTTT	CASSHRGRRYAYF
TRBV5-1	TRBJ2-7	few	TRBD1	TGCGCCAGCAGCCGGGACAGTATGGACGAGCAGTACTTC	CASSRDSMDEQYF
TRBV3-1	TRBJ2-5	-	-	TGTGCCAGCAGCCAAGAAGGACGGAGGGGAGAGACCCAGTACTTC	CASSQEGRRGETQYF
TRBV19	TRBJ2-7	once	-	TGTGCCAGTAGTCCAGCAGACAACTCCTACGAGCAGTACTTC	CASSPADNSYEQYF
TRBV20-1	TRBJ2-1	many	-	TGCAGTGCTAGTCAGAAGAATGAGCAGTTCTTC	CSASQKNEQFF
TRBV6-5	TRBJ2-7	-	-	TGTGCCAGCAGTTCTCAGGGGGGCAATGAGCAGTACTTC	CASSSQGGNEQYF
TRBV29-1	TRBJ1-1	-	-	TGCAGCGCCCGGCGAGTAGGGGGGGTTGGCACTGAAGCTTTCTTT	CSARRVGGVGTEAFF
TRBV12-3/TRBV12-4	TRBJ2-1	-	-	TGTGCCAGCAGTCCGGGCAGGGGTCGACACGAGCAGTTCTTC	CASSPGRGRHEQFF
TRBV10-3	TRBJ1-2	-	-	TGTGCCATCAGTGAGTCGGCGGGTTCGGGAGGCTACACCTTC	CAISESAGSGGYTF
TRBV29-1	TRBJ2-1	-	-	TGCAGCGTTGAAGATGTCAGTCCGTACTCCTACAATGAGCAGTTCTTC	CSVEDVSPYSYNEQFF
TRBV11-2	TRBJ2-1	-	-	TGTGCTAGCAGCTTATTTGTGCAGATGGTAGCCAATGAGCAGTTCTTC	CASSLFVQMVANEQFF
TRBV20-1	TRBJ2-7	-	-	TGCAGTGCCCAAGATCTCCCACTAGACGAGCAGTACTTC	CSAQDLPLDEQYF
TRBV18	TRBJ2-1	-	TRBD2	TGTGCCAGCTCACCTGGCGGGGGGGCCAATGAGCAGTTCTTC	CASSPGGGANEQFF
TRBV6-2/TRBV6-3	TRBJ2-7	many	TRBD2	TGTGCCAGCAACTTAGCGGGGACCTACGAGCAGTACTTC	CASNLAGTYEQYF
TRBV5-1	TRBJ2-5	few	-	TGCGCCAGCAGCTTGGGGGGCTTTGACCAGTACTTC	CASSLGGFDQYF